Included here is one T cell receptor (beta chain) sequence, with context. The antigen remains undetermined. The data were obtained in a study of shared clonotypes between healthy human individuals. The study's findings and limits: Naive CD4 clonotypes overlapped across a handful of donors at about 5%.

The assay was immunoSEQ multiplex PCR, and TCRdb's table has in-frame clones only and misses some. The sample lists approximately 240,000 clones, about 69% occurring once. The TCR was taken from a man younger than 40 in good health. Material: memory CD4+ T cells sorted from blood. Subset in this sample: CD45RA-negative fraction.

CDR3 DNA: TGTGCCAGCAGCTACCGGGACTACACAGATACGCAGTATTTT. It encodes CASSYRDYTDTQYF. The rearrangement links TRBV7-2 to TRBJ2-3; 7 nucleotides match TRBD2. Trimming removed 4 bases from V and 2 bases from J; junction bases left unmatched: 3. Germline V gene sequence: CDR1 SGHTA, CDR2 FQGNSA. The CDR3 length is 14 residues.